The rows below give T cell receptor beta chains drawn from one sample of a study of blood T cell repertoires in COVID-19. Repertoires were generated with immunoSEQ multiplex PCR, while TCRdb's copy carries only in-frame clones and drops some. The table records around 210,000 clones, around 90% of them present only once. Material: peripheral blood. Every receptor here comes from a young man with active or convalescent COVID-19. Both conserved end residues are part of each CDR3.

V	J	CDR3
TRBV6-5	TRBJ2-7	CASSYVFGEKDYEQYF
TRBV6-5	TRBJ2-7	CASSQGQSYEQYF
TRBV9	TRBJ2-3	CASSVARGGPDTQYF
TRBV4-2	TRBJ2-7	CASSQDLGASSYEQYF
TRBV7-2	TRBJ1-5	CASSLEGGDQPQHF
TRBV11-2	TRBJ2-1	CASSLGAGGPSYNEQFF
TRBV9	TRBJ1-2	CASSVAGTGFDGYTF
TRBV27	TRBJ1-5	CASSLRGRGPQPQHF
TRBV24-1	TRBJ2-1	CATSDLGFGTGGNENEQFF
TRBV7-2	TRBJ2-3	CASSLALAGVFGTDTQYF
TRBV5-4	TRBJ1-4	CASSKDRGEKLFF
TRBV11-2	TRBJ1-5	CASSLNGGGNQPQHF
TRBV5-1	TRBJ1-4	CASSLDSIREKLFF
TRBV27	TRBJ1-2	CASSFYGTGYNYGYTF
TRBV6-4	TRBJ2-2	CASRARTSGRTGELFF
TRBV28	TRBJ1-2	CASSLPTGRSLGYTF
TRBV28	TRBJ1-1	CASSYGGYTEAFF
TRBV12-3/TRBV12-4	TRBJ2-1	CASSPTGGNEQFF
TRBV19	TRBJ1-2	CASTSTGGANYGYTF
TRBV2	TRBJ2-5	CARQREDQETQYF
TRBV30	TRBJ1-1	CAWSRVAREAFF
TRBV5-4	TRBJ2-3	CASSADRADTQYF
TRBV2	TRBJ2-7	CASSDIYRVPGSVLYEQYF
TRBV6-5	TRBJ2-7	CASSHSGLAEYEQYF
TRBV29-1	TRBJ1-1	CSVFPGGNTEAFF
TRBV29-1	TRBJ1-1	CSAREGSSTEAFF
TRBV3-1/TRBV3-2	TRBJ2-2	CASSHGRGGAREPNTGELFF
TRBV27	TRBJ2-7	CASSLGQSYEQYF
TRBV28	TRBJ1-5	CASSPKGIIRGDQPQHF
TRBV19	TRBJ2-1	CASSIAGTSHQFF
TRBV7-9	TRBJ2-1	CASSLLSFRGAYNEQFF
TRBV9	TRBJ2-1	CASSVRGLNDNEQFF
TRBV5-4	TRBJ2-3	CASSSGSGTRSPDTQYF
TRBV5-4	TRBJ1-1	CASSLETGNTEAFF
TRBV7-9	TRBJ1-1	CASSRGEGPAFF
TRBV4-1	TRBJ1-1	CASSQGGLNTEAFF
TRBV11-3	TRBJ1-1	CASSLVQGTEAFF
TRBV6-1	TRBJ2-3	CASSEAGGYTQYF
TRBV3-1/TRBV3-2	TRBJ2-7	CASSRRVSEAEQYF
TRBV5-4	TRBJ2-1	CASSLGAGGRYNEQFF
TRBV10-1	TRBJ2-7	CASKGPTREVYEQYF
TRBV14	TRBJ2-7	CASSRGTGYSAEQYF
TRBV9	TRBJ2-7	CASSAGGSDTYEQYF
TRBV19	TRBJ2-5	CASRTLAGGGETQYF
TRBV27	TRBJ1-5	CASSQGTYSNQPQHF
TRBV6-1	TRBJ2-1	CASSEGEGSYNEQFF
TRBV5-1	TRBJ2-7	CASSFGTGPYEQYF
TRBV18	TRBJ1-6	CASSAWDSYNSPLHF
TRBV25-1	TRBJ2-7	CASTRQGAYEQYF
TRBV5-4	TRBJ2-7	CASSLTSGRLGAYEQYF
TRBV12-3/TRBV12-4	TRBJ1-2	CASSQRRYGYTF
TRBV2	TRBJ2-1	CASSTLLWGLAAGVTYNEQFF